Shown below are 10 T cell receptor beta chains from a single sample sequenced in a study of T cell repertoires in cytomegalovirus infection. TCRdb independently ran MiXCR on the reads; one entry per CDR3 protein. The profile covers about 680,000 distinct CDR3 sequences, with 20% to 25% appearing a single time and roughly 8% taken by the ten largest. The sequencing input was CD8+ T cells from PBMCs. These receptors were obtained from a human donor in good health (CMV status not recorded). Some clones in this sample may be carry-over from other donors' samples.

Turning to this clonotype: This may be a read error, as it is one base from a much larger clone. This chain links TRBV7-6 with TRBJ1-1; the D gene is possibly TRBD1 (6 bases). Germline V gene lookup returns CDR1 SGHVS and CDR2 FNYEAQ. The CDR3 extends over 15 amino acids. In DNA, the CDR3 is TGTACCAGCAGCTTAGATGCAGGGGTTGACACTGAAGCTTTCTTT. Protein sequence: CTSSLDAGVDTEAFF.

The sample holds many counts of this clonotype. This chain's CDR3 is CASSIQGEGEKADTQYF. In DNA, the CDR3 is TGTGCCAGCAGCATTCAAGGGGAGGGGGAGAAGGCAGATACGCAGTATTTT. The rearrangement links TRBV7-8 to TRBJ2-3; a weak D match, TRBD2 (7 bases). The germline V gene has CDR1 SGHVS and CDR2 FQNEAQ. With 5 bases removed from V and 4 bases from J, the gap between germline ends came to 22 bases. The CDR3 is 17 amino acids.

This clonotype was counted many times. The chain couples TRBV12-5 to TRBJ1-1; D gene ambiguous. The V end lost 1 base, the J end lost 4 bases, and 10 bases lay between the germline ends. CDR1 is LGHNT and CDR2 is FRNRAP in the germline V gene. The CDR3 length is 14 residues. The CDR3 sequence: CASGLGLGGTEAFF. The DNA of the CDR3 is TGTGCTAGTGGTTTGGGTTTGGGTGGCACTGAAGCTTTCTTT.

The DNA of the CDR3 is TGTGCCATCAGTGAAGGAGGGTTGGACACCGGGGAGCTGTTTTTT. It is translated as CAISEGGLDTGELFF. V and J are TRBV10-3 and TRBJ2-2; D is perhaps TRBD2 (6 bases). The CDR3 extends over 15 amino acids. Trimming left V 3 bases short and J 3 bases short, with 11 bases between. Germline CDR1 reads ENHRY; CDR2 reads SYGVKD.

As to this clonotype: Without the conserved terminal phenylalanine or tryptophan, this CDR3 likely stems from a read error. The chain combines TRBV7-2 with TRBJ2-3; tentatively, D is TRBD1 (5 bases). This CDR3 contains 14 residues. Germline CDR1 and CDR2: SGHTA and FQGNSA. Trimming shortened V by 6 bases and J by 4 bases, and 14 bases separated the two germline ends. In DNA form, the CDR3 reads TGTGCCAGCAGTAGTCCAGGGTGGGCAGATACGCAGTATTTA. The encoded protein is CASSSPGWADTQYL.

This clonotype was seen a handful of times. The chain couples TRBV13 to TRBJ2-7, with D perhaps matching TRBD1 (6 bases). CDR3 length: 12 amino acids. The V and J ends lost 6 bases and 5 bases respectively, with 11 bases between them. Germline V lookup: CDR1 PRHDT, CDR2 FYEKMQ (reference sequence). The CDR3 DNA sequence: TGTGCCAGCAGTACAGGGATGCACGAGCAGTACGTC. Protein product: CASSTGMHEQYV.

The V and J genes are TRBV4-2 and TRBJ2-2; no clear D. CDR3 length: 14 amino acids. V was pared by 2 bases and J by 5 bases, with 9 bases between. The germline CDR1 and CDR2 sequences are LGHNA and YNFKEQ. The CDR3 DNA sequence: TGTGCCAGCAGCCAATTGGAGACAACCGGGGAGCTGTTTTTT. Residues: CASSQLETTGELFF.

This clonotype was seen many times. The chain has TRBV12-3 or TRBV12-4 and TRBJ2-3; 14 nucleotides agree with TRBD2. This CDR3 contains 18 residues. J was trimmed by 0 bases and V by 6 bases; bases with no gene match: 8. CDR3 in amino acids: CASSFGTSGGLSTDTQYF. Here the CDR3 DNA reads TGTGCCAGCAGCTTCGGGACTAGCGGGGGCCTTAGCACAGATACGCAGTATTTT.

V is TRBV6-1 and J is TRBJ2-1; TRBD2 is a possible D gene (5 bases). Germline assignment: CDR1 MNHNS and CDR2 SASEGT. With 0 bases removed from V and 3 bases from J, the gap between germline ends came to 15 bases. This CDR3 comprises 17 residues. The CDR3 bases are TGTGCCAGCAGTGAAGCTCGGGGTTTTATGGACTACAATGAGCAGTTCTTC. Translation gives CASSEARGFMDYNEQFF.

The chain couples TRBV28 to TRBJ2-5; 7 nucleotides agree with TRBD1. Germline-derived CDR1 and CDR2 are MDHEN and SYDVKM. The CDR3 has 14 amino acids. V was pared by 8 bases and J by 2 bases, with 8 bases of the junction left unmatched. The CDR3 DNA follows: TGTGCCAGCGGCTCCAGGGACAGACAAGAGACCCAGTACTTC. This translates into CASGSRDRQETQYF.